This is a list of T cell receptor beta chains from one sample in a study of spatial heterogeneity in lung cancer. MiXCR was run by TCRdb on the 5' RACE reads, yielding one entry per CDR3 protein. Here the sample spans about 120,000 distinct CDR3 sequences, less than 14% being singletons. The source material was PBMCs, sampled at follow-up. Every receptor here comes from a female donor with early-stage non-small cell lung cancer. Both conserved end residues are part of each CDR3. A D gene is named only where the DNA matches it firmly. Clone size is stated in some rows and not others, as once, few, many or a class when expanded.

D	size	J	V	DNA	CDR3
TRBD1	few	TRBJ1-5	TRBV24-1	TGTGCCACCAGTGATTACAGGGGTAATCAGCCCCAGCATTTT	CATSDYRGNQPQHF
NA	NA	TRBJ1-6	TRBV5-5	TGTGCCAGCAGCTTGCTGGGCAGGGGAGTAAATTCACCCCTCCACTTT	CASSLLGRGVNSPLHF
NA	many	TRBJ1-1	TRBV9	TGTGCCAGCAGCCCCCGACAGGTAAACACTGAAGCTTTCTTT	CASSPRQVNTEAFF
NA	NA	TRBJ2-1	TRBV28	TGTGCCAGCAGTTTGCAAGGCGCCGCTAGGGTTGAGCAGTTCTTC	CASSLQGAARVEQFF
NA	many	TRBJ2-1	TRBV12-3/TRBV12-4	TGTGCCAGCAGTCCCAGTCAGGAGCAGTTCTTC	CASSPSQEQFF
TRBD2	NA	TRBJ2-7	TRBV28	TGTGCCAGCAAGAAAACAGCCGGGACTAGCGGGATCGGCGAGCAGTACTTC	CASKKTAGTSGIGEQYF
NA	few	TRBJ2-5	TRBV27	TGTGCCAGCAGTTTAAGGCAGGGGGAGACCCAGTACTTC	CASSLRQGETQYF
NA	NA	TRBJ2-3	TRBV4-2	TGTGCCAGCAGCCAAGTCGTTTTCACAGATACGCAGTATTTT	CASSQVVFTDTQYF
NA	many	TRBJ2-3	TRBV11-3	TGTGCCAGCAGCTTGGGGCGGATCACAGATACGCAGTATTTT	CASSLGRITDTQYF
TRBD2	NA	TRBJ2-1	TRBV7-2	TGTGCCAGCAGGGAGAGGTGGGGACTAGCGGGCTGGCAGTTCTTC	CASRERWGLAGWQFF
TRBD2	few	TRBJ2-3	TRBV28	TGTGCCAGCAGTTCGATTTTTGTGGACCTACGAATTAGCGGGAGGCCATATCCAGATACGCAGTATTTT	CASSSIFVDLRISGRPYPDTQYF
NA	NA	TRBJ1-1	TRBV29-1	TGCAGCGTTGTTAGGGGGAACACTGAAGCTTTCTTT	CSVVRGNTEAFF
NA	NA	TRBJ1-1	TRBV5-1	TGCGCCAGCAGCTTAGATACAGGTTTACCCACTGAAGCTTTCTTT	CASSLDTGLPTEAFF